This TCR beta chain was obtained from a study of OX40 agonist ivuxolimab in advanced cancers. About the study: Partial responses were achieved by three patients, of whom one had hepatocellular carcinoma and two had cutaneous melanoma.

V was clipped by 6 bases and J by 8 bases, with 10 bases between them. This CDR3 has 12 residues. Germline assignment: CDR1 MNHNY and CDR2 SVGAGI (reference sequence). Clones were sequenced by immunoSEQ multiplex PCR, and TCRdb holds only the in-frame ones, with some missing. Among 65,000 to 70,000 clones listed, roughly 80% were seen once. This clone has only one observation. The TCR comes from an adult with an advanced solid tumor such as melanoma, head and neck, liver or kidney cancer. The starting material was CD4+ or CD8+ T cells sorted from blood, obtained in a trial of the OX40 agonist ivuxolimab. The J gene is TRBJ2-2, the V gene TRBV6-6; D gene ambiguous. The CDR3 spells CASRDPVGELFF. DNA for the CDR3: TGTGCCAGCAGGGACCCAGTTGGGGAGCTGTTTTTT.